The 7 T cell receptor beta chains presented below share a single source sample, sequenced in a study of T-cell reconstitution after alpha-beta-depleted transplantation in children. Unique molecular identifiers featured in how the TCRbeta library was prepared. TCRdb used MiXCR to reprocess the PCR reads, holding one entry per CDR3 protein. This table holds about 540,000 distinct CDR3 sequences, 15% to 20% found once. The sequenced sample was PBMCs from the stem cell graft donor, obtained from the stem cell graft. Receptors were obtained from a human donor who donated a stem cell graft to a child with acute lymphoblastic leukemia.

This clonotype was detected ten times or more. One junction end disagrees with the germline gene, perhaps due to a read error. V and J are TRBV5-1 and TRBJ2-7; no definite D call. This CDR3 is built from 13 residues. CDR1 SGHRS and CDR2 YFSETQ come from the germline V gene. Here the CDR3 reads CASSLGVSYEQYF. The CDR3 bases are TGTGCCAGCAGCTTAGGAGTCTCCTACGAGCAGTACTTC.

This chain connects TRBV28 to TRBJ1-5; possible D gene TRBD1, 5 bases. V was shortened by 7 bases and J by 0 bases, with 13 bases between the two germline ends. Germline values: CDR1 MDHEN, CDR2 SYDVKM. The CDR3 has 15 residues. This chain's CDR3 is CASTSGLNSNQPQHF. For the CDR3, the DNA is TGTGCCAGCACTTCGGGACTAAATAGCAATCAGCCCCAGCATTTT.

This clonotype was detected a few times. The rearrangement uses TRBV5-1 and TRBJ2-6; D remains unclear. The CDR3 length is 17 residues. The germline V and J ends were trimmed by 2 bases and 0 bases, with 12 bases remaining between them. From germline, CDR1 is SGHRS and CDR2 YFSETQ. DNA for the CDR3: TGCGCCAGCAGCTTAAAGGACCTGTCCTCTGGGGCCAACGTCCTGACTTTC. Its translation is CASSLKDLSSGANVLTF.

The chain is built from TRBV5-1 and TRBJ2-3; TRBD1 might be the D (6 bases). Germline V gene lookup returns CDR1 SGHRS and CDR2 YFSETQ. This CDR3 has 16 residues. The germline V and J ends were trimmed by 4 bases and 0 bases, with 15 bases remaining between them. CDR3 region: CASSLSRGSSTDTQYF. The CDR3 coding sequence is TGCGCCAGCAGCCTAAGCAGGGGTTCTAGCACAGATACGCAGTATTTT.

This clonotype came up many times. The J gene is TRBJ2-1, the V gene TRBV7-9, with TRBD2 matching over 10 bases. This CDR3 comprises 15 residues. V was clipped by 5 bases and J by 4 bases; unmatched bases: 5. Germline V gene data show CDR1 as SEHNR and CDR2 as FQNEAQ (reference sequence). CDR3 DNA: TGTGCCAGCAGCCCTCTAGCGGGAGATTACAATGAGCAGTTCTTC. This encodes CASSPLAGDYNEQFF.

This clonotype turned up a few times. The J gene is TRBJ2-7, the V gene TRBV5-1; 7 nucleotides line up with TRBD2. After removal of 3 bases from V and 9 bases from J, the junction contained 15 bases not matched to a gene. Per the germline V gene, CDR1 is SGHRS and CDR2 is YFSETQ. The CDR3 consists of 15 residues. The CDR3, as DNA: TGCGCCAGCAGCTCGGAGGGGACTATACTAGTAACGCAGTACTTC. It yields the protein CASSSEGTILVTQYF.

CDR3 amino acids: CATSRVRGYEQYF. The CDR3 nucleotides read TGTGCCACCAGCAGAGTCAGGGGCTACGAGCAGTACTTC. The genes are TRBV15 and TRBJ2-7, with a possible D match to TRBD1 (6 bases). CDR3 length: 13 residues. V dropped 1 base and J dropped 3 bases, with 7 bases sitting between them. Germline V lookup: CDR1 LNHNV, CDR2 YYDKDF (reference sequence).